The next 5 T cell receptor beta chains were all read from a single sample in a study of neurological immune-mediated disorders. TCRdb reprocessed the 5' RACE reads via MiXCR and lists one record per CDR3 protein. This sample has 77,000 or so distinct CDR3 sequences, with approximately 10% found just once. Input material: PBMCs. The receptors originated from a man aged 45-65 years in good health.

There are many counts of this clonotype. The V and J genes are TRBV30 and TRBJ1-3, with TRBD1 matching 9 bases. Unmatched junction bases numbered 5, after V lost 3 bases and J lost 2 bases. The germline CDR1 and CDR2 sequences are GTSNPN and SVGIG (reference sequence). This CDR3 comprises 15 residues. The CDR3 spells CAWSWDRATGNTIYF. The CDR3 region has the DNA TGTGCCTGGAGCTGGGACAGGGCGACTGGAAACACCATATATTTT.

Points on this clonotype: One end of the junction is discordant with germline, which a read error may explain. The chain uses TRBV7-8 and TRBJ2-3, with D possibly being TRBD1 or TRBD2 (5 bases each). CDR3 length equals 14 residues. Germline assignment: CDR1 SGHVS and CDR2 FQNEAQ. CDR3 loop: CVSCFGTPTDTQYF. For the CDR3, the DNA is TGTGTCAGCTGCTTTGGGACCCCCACAGATACGCAGTATTTT.

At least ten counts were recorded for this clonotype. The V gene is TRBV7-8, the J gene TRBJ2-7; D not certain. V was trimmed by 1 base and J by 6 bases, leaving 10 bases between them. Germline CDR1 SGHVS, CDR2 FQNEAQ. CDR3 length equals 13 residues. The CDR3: CASSLEVRGEQYF. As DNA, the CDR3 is TGTGCCAGCAGCTTAGAGGTTAGAGGCGAGCAGTACTTC.

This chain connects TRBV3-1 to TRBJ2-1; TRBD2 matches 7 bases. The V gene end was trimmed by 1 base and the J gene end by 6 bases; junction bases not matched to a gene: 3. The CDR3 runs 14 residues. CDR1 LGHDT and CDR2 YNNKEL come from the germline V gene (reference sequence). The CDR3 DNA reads TGTGCCAGCAGCCAAGGCGGGAGTTTCAATGAGCAGTTCTTC. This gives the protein CASSQGGSFNEQFF.

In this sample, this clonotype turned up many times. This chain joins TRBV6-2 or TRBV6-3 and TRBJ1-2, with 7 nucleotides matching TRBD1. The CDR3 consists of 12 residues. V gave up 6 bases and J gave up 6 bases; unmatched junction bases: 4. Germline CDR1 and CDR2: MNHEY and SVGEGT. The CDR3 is CASSWTGDGYTF. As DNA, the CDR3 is TGTGCCAGCAGCTGGACAGGAGATGGCTACACCTTC.